This T cell receptor beta chain was recorded in a study of cytotoxic CD8 clonotypes in ibrutinib-treated CLL. Study-wide results and limits: Clonality went higher at ibrutinib response and then dropped back toward baseline at progression. Under treatment, the uncommon public clonotypes either contracted or remained stable.

Deep sequencing aimed at 1 in 200,000 to 1 in 1 million T cells' resolution. Assay used: immunoSEQ multiplex PCR; TCRdb lists only in-frame clones, some missing. The sample includes 50,000 or so clones, 70% to 90% seen only once; the top ten take around 21%. Germline lookup yields CDR1 SGDLS and CDR2 YYNGEE. This CDR3 comprises 15 residues. Trimming cost V 0 bases and J 5 bases, with 12 bases left between them. With regard to this clone: Its specificity is unknown.

The rearrangement uses TRBV9 and TRBJ1-3; D perhaps matches TRBD1 (6 bases). The starting material was PBMCs, obtained after 24 months of ibrutinib treatment. This sequence originates from a human donor with chronic lymphocytic leukemia. DNA for the CDR3: TGTGCCAGCAGCGTAGCTCTACAGGGCAGAAACACCATATATTTT. It codes for CASSVALQGRNTIYF.